This T cell receptor (beta chain) was sequenced for a study of radiation and T cells in renal cell carcinoma. Study information: Nephrectomy followed 15 Gy stereotactic body radiation by 4 weeks. Findings and limits, study-wide: From baseline, blood top tumor clonotypes peaked at 2 weeks post-radiation.

Regarding time point: baseline pretreatment blood. The treatment was: 15 Gy SBRT to primary tumor, nephrectomy 4 weeks later. After SBRT, blood was collected at 2 and 4 weeks, plus baseline. Clear cell pathology was present in this patient's renal cell carcinoma. The sample holds one count of this clone. Antigen unknown. Germline V gives CDR1 SGHAT, CDR2 FQNNGV. J was trimmed by 4 bases and V by 1 base; bases with no gene match: 6. The CDR3 contains 17 residues. TCRdb keeps only in-frame clones here, not all; method: immunoSEQ multiplex PCR. The sample lists under 55,000 clones, approximately 80% seen once, with around 29% in the top ten.

The chain is built from TRBV11-2 and TRBJ2-6; 8 nucleotides agree with TRBD1. The sequence was collected from a woman in her sixties or seventies with renal cell carcinoma. Sequencing was performed on blood, taken from a patient whose treatment included radiotherapy and nephrectomy. CDR3 sequence: CASSLVAGGSGANVLTF. For the CDR3, the DNA is TGTGCCAGCAGCTTAGTTGCAGGGGGCTCCGGGGCCAACGTCCTGACTTTC.